The 3 T cell receptor beta chains reported below all come from one sample, sequenced in a study of regulatory and conventional T cells in RAG deficiency. Genomic DNA came from blood conventional CD4+ T cells gated CD25-low CD127-high. Data came from immunoSEQ multiplex PCR; TCRdb stores just in-frame clones and leaves some out. This sample has tens of thousands of clones, with roughly 96% found just once. Another study also made use of these data, one on regulatory T cells. That investigation notes: Amplification used 52 TRBV primers and 13 TRBJ primers.

The sample taken for sequencing was CD25- CD4+ T cells sorted from blood. The receptors here all came from a human donor in good health.

The chain links TRBV19 to TRBJ1-5; 8 bases align to TRBD1. The germline V gene has CDR1 LNHDA and CDR2 SQIVND (reference sequence). V gave up 7 bases and J gave up 3 bases; unmatched junction bases: 14. This CDR3 region has 17 residues. CDR3 nucleotide sequence: TGTGCCAGTACCTCCAGGGGGCAGGGCCAGACCAATCAGCCCCAGCATTTT. Translating it yields CASTSRGQGQTNQPQHF.

The chain carries TRBV30 and TRBJ1-1; 11 bases agree with TRBD1. The CDR3 covers 22 residues. Trimming removed 0 bases from V and 1 base from J; junction bases left unmatched: 22. Germline V gene data show CDR1 as GTSNPN and CDR2 as SVGIG (reference sequence). The DNA for the CDR3 is TGTGCCTGGAGTGTACGCTTTCGCTCCGTACGGGGACAGGGGGTACCGAACACTGAAGCTTTCTTT. Its protein product is CAWSVRFRSVRGQGVPNTEAFF.

This chain connects TRBV2 to TRBJ1-4; 7 bases fit TRBD1. J was trimmed by 4 bases and V by 8 bases; bases with no gene match: 4. Germline CDR1 and CDR2: SNHLY and FYNNEI. This CDR3 is built from 13 residues. The CDR3 loop reads CASGTENNEKLFF. The CDR3, as DNA: TGTGCCAGCGGGACAGAAAATAATGAAAAACTGTTTTTT.